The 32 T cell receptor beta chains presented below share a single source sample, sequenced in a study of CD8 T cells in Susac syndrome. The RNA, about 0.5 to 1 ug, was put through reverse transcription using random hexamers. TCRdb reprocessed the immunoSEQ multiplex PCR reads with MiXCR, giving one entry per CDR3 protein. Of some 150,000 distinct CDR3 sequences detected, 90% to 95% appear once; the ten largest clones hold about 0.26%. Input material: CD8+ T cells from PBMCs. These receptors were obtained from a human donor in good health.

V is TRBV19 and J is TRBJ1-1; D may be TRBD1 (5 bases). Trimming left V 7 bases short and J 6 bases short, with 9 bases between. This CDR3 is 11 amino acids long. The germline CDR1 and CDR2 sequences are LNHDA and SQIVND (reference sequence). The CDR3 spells CASTTGPEAFF. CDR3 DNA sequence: TGTGCCAGTACCACAGGTCCTGAAGCTTTCTTT.

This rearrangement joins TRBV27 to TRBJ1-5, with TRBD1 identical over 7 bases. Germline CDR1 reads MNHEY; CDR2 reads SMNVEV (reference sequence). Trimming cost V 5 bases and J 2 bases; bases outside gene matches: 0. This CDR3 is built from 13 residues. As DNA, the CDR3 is TGTGCCAGCAGTGGACAGGGCAATCAGCCCCAGCATTTT. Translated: CASSGQGNQPQHF.

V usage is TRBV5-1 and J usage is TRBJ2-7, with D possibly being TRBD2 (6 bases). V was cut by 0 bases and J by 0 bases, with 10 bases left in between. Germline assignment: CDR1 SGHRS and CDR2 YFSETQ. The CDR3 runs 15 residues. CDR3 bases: TGCGCCAGCAGCTTGGAAATAGCGGACTCCTACGAGCAGTACTTC. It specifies CASSLEIADSYEQYF. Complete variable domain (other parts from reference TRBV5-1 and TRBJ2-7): KAGVTQTPRYLIKTRGQQVTLSCSPISGHRSVSWYQQTPGQGLQFLFEYFSETQRNKGNFPGRFSGRQFSNSRSEMNVSTLELGDSALYLCASSLEIADSYEQYFGPGTRLTVT.

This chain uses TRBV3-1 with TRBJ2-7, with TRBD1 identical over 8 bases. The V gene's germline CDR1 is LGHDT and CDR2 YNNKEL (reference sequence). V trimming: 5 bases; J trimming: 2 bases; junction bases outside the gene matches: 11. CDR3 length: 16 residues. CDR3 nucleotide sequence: TGTGCCAGCAGCTCCCGGACAGGGCCACCTACCTACGAGCAGTACTTC. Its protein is CASSSRTGPPTYEQYF.

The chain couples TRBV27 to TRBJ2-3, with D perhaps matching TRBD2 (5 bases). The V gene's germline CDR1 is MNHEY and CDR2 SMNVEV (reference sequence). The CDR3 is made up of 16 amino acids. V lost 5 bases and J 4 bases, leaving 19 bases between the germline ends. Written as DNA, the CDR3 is TGTGCCAGCAGTCCGTCCTTTGGCGGGCGAGCAGATACGCAGTATTTT. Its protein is CASSPSFGGRADTQYF.

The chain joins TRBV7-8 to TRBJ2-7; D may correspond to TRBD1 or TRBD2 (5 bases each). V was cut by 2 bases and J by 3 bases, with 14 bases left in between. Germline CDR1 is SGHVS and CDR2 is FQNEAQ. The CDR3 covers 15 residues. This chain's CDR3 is CASSLLSGRFYEQYF. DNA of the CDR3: TGTGCCAGCAGCTTACTTTCGGGACGGTTCTACGAGCAGTACTTC.

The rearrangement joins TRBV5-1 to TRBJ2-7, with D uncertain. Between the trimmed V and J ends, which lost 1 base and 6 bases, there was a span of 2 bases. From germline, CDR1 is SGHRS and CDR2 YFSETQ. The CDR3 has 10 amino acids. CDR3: CASSLSEQYF. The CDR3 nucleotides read TGCGCCAGCAGCTTGTCCGAGCAGTACTTC.

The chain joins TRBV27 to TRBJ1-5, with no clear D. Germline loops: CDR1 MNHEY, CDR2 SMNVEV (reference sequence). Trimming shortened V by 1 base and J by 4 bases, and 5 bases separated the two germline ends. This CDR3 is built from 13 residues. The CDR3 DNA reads TGTGCCAGCAGTTTATTCAGGAATCAGCCCCAGCATTTT. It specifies CASSLFRNQPQHF.

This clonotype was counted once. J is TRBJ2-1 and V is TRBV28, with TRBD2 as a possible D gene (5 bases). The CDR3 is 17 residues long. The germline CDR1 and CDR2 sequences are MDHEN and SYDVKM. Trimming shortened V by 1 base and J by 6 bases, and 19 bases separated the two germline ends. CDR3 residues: CASSLYQSAQRGNEQFF. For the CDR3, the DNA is TGTGCCAGCAGTTTATACCAATCGGCGCAACGGGGCAATGAGCAGTTCTTC.

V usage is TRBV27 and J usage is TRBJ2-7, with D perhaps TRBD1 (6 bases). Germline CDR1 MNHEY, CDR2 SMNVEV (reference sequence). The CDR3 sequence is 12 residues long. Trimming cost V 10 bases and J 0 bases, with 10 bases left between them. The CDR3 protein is CATSTGSYEQYF. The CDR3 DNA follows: TGTGCCACTTCGACAGGCTCCTACGAGCAGTACTTC.

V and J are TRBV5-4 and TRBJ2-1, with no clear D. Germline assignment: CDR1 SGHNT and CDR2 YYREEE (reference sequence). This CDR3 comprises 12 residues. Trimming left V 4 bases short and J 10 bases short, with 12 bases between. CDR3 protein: CASSPLNGEQFF. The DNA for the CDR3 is TGTGCCAGCAGCCCCCTTAACGGGGAGCAGTTCTTC.

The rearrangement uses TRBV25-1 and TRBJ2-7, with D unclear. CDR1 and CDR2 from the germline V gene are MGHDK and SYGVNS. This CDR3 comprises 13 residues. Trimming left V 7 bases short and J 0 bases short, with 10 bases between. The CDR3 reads CASTDGNSYEQYF. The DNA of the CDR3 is TGTGCCAGCACGGATGGGAACTCCTACGAGCAGTACTTC.

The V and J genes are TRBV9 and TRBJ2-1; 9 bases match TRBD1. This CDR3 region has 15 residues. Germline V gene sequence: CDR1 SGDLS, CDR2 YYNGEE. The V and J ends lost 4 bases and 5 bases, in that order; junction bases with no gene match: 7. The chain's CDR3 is CASSPFRDRDNEQFF. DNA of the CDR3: TGTGCCAGCAGCCCTTTCCGGGACAGGGACAATGAGCAGTTCTTC.

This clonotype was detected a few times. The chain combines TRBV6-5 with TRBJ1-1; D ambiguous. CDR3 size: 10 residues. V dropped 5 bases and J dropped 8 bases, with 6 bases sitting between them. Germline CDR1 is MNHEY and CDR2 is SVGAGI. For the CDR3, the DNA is TGTGCCAGCAGTACAGCCGAAGCTTTCTTT. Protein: CASSTAEAFF.

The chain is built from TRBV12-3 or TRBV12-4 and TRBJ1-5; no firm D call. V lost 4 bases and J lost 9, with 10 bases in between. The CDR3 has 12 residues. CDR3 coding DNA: TGTGCCAGCAGTTCCCCGGCTGGGCCCCAGCATTTT. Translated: CASSSPAGPQHF.

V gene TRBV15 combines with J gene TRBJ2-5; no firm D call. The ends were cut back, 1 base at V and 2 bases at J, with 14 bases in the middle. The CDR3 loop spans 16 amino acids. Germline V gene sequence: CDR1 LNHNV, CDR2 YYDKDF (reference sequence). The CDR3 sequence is CATSRGETALQETQYF. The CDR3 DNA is TGTGCCACCAGCAGAGGAGAAACAGCGCTTCAAGAGACCCAGTACTTC. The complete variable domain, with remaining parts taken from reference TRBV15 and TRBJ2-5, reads DAMVIQNPRYQVTQFGKPVTLSCSQTLNHNVMYWYQQKSSQAPKLLFHYYDKDFNNEADTPDNFQSRRPNTSFCFLDIRSPGLGDTAMYLCATSRGETALQETQYFGPGTRLLVL.

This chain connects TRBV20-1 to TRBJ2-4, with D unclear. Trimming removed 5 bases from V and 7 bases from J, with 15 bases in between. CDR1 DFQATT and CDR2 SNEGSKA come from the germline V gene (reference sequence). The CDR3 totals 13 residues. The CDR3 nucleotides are TGCAGTGCTCACGTCAGCGACCTCAACATTCAGTACTTC. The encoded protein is CSAHVSDLNIQYF.

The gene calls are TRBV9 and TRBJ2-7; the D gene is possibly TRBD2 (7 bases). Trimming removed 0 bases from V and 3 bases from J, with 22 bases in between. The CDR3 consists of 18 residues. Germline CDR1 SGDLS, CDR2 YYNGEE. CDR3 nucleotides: TGTGCCAGCAGCGTAGAGAAAGATTCCGGGGGGCAGAGCTACGAGCAGTACTTC. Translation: CASSVEKDSGGQSYEQYF.

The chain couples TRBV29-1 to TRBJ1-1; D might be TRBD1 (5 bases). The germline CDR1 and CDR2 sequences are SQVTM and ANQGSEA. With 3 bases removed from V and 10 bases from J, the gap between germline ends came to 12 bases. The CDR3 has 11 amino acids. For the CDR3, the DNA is TGCAGCGTTGAGCAGGGACTATCAGCTTTCTTT. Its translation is CSVEQGLSAFF.

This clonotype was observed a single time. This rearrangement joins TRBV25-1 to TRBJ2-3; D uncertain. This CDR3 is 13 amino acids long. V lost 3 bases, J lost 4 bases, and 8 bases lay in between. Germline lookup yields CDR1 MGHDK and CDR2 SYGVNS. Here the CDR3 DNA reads TGTGCCAGCAGTGAGTTTGGTGCAGATACGCAGTATTTT. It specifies CASSEFGADTQYF.

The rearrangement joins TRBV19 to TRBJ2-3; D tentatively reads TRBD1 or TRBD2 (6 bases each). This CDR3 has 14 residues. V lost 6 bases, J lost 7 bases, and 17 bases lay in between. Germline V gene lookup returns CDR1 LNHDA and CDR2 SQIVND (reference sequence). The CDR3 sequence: CASSPVRGRNTQYF. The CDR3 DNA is TGTGCCAGTAGCCCCGTGAGGGGGAGGAATACGCAGTATTTT.

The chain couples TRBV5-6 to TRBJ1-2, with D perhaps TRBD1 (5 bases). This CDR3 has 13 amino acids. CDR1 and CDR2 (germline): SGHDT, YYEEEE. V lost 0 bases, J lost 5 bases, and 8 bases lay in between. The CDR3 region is CASSLGDSYGYTF. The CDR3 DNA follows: TGTGCCAGCAGCTTGGGTGACAGTTATGGCTACACCTTC.

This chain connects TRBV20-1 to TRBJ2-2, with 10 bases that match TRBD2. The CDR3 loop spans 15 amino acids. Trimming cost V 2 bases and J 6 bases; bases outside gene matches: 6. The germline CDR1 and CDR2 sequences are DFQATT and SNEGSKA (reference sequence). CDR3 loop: CSARRSSGSPGELFF. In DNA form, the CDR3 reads TGCAGTGCTAGAAGGTCTAGCGGGAGCCCCGGGGAGCTGTTTTTT.

The CDR3 loop is CASSFVTGLAGLQSEQFF. CDR3 bases: TGTGCCAGCAGTTTTGTTACCGGACTAGCGGGTCTCCAAAGTGAGCAGTTCTTC. The chain carries TRBV2 and TRBJ2-1; TRBD2 agrees at 11 bases. Germline-derived CDR1 and CDR2 are SNHLY and FYNNEI. V was clipped by 5 bases and J by 9 bases; unmatched bases: 18. The CDR3 covers 18 residues. Using reference TRBV2 and TRBJ2-1 for the parts outside the CDR3, the full variable domain is EPEVTQTPSHQVTQMGQEVILRCVPISNHLYFYWYRQILGQKVEFLVSFYNNEISEKSEIFDDQFSVERPDGSNFTLKIRSTKLEDSAMYFCASSFVTGLAGLQSEQFFGPGTRLTVL.

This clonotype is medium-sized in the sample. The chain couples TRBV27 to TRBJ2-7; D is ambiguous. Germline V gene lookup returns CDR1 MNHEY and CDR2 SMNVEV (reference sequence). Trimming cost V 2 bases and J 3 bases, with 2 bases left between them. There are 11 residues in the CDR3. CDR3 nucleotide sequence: TGTGCCAGCAGTTTAGGCTACGAGCAGTACTTC. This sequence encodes CASSLGYEQYF.

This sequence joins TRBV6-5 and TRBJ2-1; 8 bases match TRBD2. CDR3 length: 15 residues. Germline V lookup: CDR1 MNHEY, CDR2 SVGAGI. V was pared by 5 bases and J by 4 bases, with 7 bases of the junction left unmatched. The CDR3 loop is CASSRTGGGYNEQFF. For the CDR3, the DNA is TGTGCCAGCAGTCGCACCGGCGGGGGGTACAATGAGCAGTTCTTC.

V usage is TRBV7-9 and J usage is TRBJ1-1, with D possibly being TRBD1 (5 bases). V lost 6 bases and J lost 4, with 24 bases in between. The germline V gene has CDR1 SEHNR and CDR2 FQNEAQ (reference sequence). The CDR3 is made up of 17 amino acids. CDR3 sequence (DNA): TGTGCCAGCAGGGGGCCTTCAGGGATAGGCCTGGGCACTGAAGCTTTCTTT. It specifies CASRGPSGIGLGTEAFF.

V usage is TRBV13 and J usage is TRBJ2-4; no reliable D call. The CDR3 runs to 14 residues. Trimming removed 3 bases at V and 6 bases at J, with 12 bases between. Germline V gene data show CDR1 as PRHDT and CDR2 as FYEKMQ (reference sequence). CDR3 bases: TGTGCCAGCAGCTTTCTACAGAGGAGAAACATTCAGTACTTC. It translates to CASSFLQRRNIQYF.

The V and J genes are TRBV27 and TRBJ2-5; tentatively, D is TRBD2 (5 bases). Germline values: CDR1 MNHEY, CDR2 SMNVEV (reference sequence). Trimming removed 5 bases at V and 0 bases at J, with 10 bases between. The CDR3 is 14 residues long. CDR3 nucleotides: TGTGCCAGCAGTAAAACCGGGGACCAAGAGACCCAGTACTTC. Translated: CASSKTGDQETQYF.

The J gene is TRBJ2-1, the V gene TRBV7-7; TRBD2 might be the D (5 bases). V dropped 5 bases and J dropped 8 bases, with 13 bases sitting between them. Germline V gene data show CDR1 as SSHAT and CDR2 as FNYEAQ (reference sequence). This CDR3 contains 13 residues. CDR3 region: CASSLMEADEQFF. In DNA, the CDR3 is TGTGCCAGCAGCCTCATGGAAGCGGATGAGCAGTTCTTC.

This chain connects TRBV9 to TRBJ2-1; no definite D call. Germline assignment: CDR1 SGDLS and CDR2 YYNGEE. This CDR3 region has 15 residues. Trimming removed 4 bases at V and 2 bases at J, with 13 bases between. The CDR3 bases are TGTGCCAGCAGCCGAACCAGGACCCCCTACAATGAGCAGTTCTTC. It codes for CASSRTRTPYNEQFF.

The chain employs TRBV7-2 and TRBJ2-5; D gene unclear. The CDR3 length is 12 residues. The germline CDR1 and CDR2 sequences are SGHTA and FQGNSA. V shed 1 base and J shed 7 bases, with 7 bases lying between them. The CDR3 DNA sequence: TGTGCCAGCAGCTTAGGAGAGTCGACCCAGTACTTC. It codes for CASSLGESTQYF.